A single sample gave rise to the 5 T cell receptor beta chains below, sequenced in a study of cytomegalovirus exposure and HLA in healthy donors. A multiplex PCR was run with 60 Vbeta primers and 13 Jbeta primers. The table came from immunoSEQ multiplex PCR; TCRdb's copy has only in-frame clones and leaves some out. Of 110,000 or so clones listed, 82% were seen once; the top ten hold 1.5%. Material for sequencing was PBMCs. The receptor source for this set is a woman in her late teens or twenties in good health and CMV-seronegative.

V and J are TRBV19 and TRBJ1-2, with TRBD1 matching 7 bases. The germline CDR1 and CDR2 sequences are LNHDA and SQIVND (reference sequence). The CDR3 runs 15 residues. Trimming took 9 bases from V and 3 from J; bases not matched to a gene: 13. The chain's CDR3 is CASRTGPQNHYGYTF. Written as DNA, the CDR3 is TGTGCCAGCCGGACAGGCCCCCAAAATCACTATGGCTACACCTTC.

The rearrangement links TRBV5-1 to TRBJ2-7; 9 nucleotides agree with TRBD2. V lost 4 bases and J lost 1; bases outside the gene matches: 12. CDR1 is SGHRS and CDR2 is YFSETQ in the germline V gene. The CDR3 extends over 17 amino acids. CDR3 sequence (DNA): TGCGCCAGCAGCCCAAATAGCGGGAGCTACCCTTCCTACGAGCAGTACTTC. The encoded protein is CASSPNSGSYPSYEQYF.

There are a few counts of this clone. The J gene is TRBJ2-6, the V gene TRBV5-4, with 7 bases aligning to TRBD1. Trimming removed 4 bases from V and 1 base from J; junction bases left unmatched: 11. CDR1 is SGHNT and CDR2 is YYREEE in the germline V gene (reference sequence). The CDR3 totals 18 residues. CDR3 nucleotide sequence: TGTGCCAGCAGCAGCCGGGACAGCATGATTTCTGGGGCCAACGTCCTGACTTTC. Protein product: CASSSRDSMISGANVLTF.

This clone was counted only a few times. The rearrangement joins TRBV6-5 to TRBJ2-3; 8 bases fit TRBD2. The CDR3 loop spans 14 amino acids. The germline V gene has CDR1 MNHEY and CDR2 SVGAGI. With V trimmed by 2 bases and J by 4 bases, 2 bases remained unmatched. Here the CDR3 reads CASSYGGGSDTQYF. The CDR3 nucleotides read TGTGCCAGCAGTTACGGCGGGGGGTCAGATACGCAGTATTTT.

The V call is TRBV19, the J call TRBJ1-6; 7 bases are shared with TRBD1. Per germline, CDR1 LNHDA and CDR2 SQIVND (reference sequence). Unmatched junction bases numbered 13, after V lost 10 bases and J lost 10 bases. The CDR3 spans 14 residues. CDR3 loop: CATEPARGASPLHF. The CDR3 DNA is TGTGCCACTGAACCCGCCAGGGGGGCGTCACCCCTCCACTTT. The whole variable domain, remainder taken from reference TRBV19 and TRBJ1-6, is DGGITQSPKYLFRKEGQNVTLSCEQNLNHDAMYWYRQDPGQGLRLIYYSQIVNDFQKGDIAEGYSVSREKKESFPLTVTSAQKNPTAFYLCATEPARGASPLHFGNGTRLTVT.